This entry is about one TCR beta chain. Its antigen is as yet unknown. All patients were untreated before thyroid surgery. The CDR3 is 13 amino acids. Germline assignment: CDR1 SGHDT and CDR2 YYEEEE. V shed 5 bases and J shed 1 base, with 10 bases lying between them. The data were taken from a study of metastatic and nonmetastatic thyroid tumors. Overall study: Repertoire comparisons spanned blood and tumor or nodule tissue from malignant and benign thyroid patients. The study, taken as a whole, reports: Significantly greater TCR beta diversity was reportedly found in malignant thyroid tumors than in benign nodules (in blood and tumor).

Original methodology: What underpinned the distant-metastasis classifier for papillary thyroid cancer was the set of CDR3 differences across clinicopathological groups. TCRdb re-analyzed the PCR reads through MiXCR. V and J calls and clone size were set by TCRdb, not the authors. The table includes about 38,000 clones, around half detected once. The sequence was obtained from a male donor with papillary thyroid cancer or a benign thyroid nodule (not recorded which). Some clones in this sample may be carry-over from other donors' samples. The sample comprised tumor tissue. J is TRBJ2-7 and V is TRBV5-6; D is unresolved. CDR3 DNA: TGTGCCAGCAGAAGTTTTTCATCCTACGAGCAGTACTTC. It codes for CASRSFSSYEQYF.